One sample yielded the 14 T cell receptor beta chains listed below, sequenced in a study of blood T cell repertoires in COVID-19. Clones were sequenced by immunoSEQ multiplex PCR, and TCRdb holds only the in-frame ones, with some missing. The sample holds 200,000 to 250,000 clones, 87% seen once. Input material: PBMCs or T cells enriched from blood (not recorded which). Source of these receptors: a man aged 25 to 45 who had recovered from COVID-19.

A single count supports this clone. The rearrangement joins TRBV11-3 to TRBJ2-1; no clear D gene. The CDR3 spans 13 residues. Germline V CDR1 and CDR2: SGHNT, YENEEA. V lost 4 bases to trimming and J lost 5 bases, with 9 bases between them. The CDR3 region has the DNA TGTGCCAGCAGCTCCCCCCCGGACAATGAGCAGTTCTTC. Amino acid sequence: CASSSPPDNEQFF.

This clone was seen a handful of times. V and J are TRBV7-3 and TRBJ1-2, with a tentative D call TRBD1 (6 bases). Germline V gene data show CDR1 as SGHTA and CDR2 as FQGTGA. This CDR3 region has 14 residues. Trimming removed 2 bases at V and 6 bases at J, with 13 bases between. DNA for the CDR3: TGTGCCAGCAGCTTATTCGGACAGCCGAATGGCTACACCTTC. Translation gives CASSLFGQPNGYTF.

CDR3 sequence reads: CASSPPRWDTQYF. The CDR3 nucleotides are TGTGCCAGCTCACCACCGCGTTGGGATACGCAGTATTTT. The gene calls are TRBV18 and TRBJ2-3; D remains unclear. V lost 0 bases and J 6 bases, leaving 7 bases between the germline ends. The V gene's germline CDR1 is KGHSH and CDR2 LQKENI. The CDR3 contains 13 residues.

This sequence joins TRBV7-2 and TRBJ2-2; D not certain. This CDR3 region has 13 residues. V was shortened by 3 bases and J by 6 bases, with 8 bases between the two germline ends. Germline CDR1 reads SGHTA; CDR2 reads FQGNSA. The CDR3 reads CASSFPRPGELFF. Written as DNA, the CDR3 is TGTGCCAGCAGCTTCCCCAGGCCCGGGGAGCTGTTTTTT.

CDR3 residues: CASSNLDRGLCQPQHF. The CDR3 DNA reads as TGTGCCAGCAGCAACCTGGACAGGGGGCTGTGTCAGCCCCAGCATTTT. The V gene is TRBV21-1, the J gene TRBJ1-5; the table calls TRBD1, which could not be checked here. TRBV21-1 is a recognized pseudogene. There are 16 residues in the CDR3.

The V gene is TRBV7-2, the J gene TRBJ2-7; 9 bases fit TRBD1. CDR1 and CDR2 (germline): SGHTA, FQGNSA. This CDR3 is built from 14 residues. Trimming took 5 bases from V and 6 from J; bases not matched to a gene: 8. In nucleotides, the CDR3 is TGTGCCAGCAGCCCGGACAGGGGAATATTCGAGCAGTACTTC. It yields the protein CASSPDRGIFEQYF.

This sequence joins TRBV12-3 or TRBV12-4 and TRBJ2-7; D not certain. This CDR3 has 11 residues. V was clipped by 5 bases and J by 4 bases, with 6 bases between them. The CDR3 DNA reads TGTGCCAGCAGTCCGTCGTACGAGCAGTACTTC. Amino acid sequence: CASSPSYEQYF.

CDR3: CASSRDRINEKLFF. The DNA of the CDR3 is TGTGCCAGCAGCCGGGACAGGATTAATGAAAAACTGTTTTTT. The chain carries TRBV11-1 and TRBJ1-4; 8 nucleotides agree with TRBD1. Germline V CDR1 and CDR2: SGHAT, FQDESV (reference sequence). After removal of 5 bases from V and 4 bases from J, the junction contained 3 bases not matched to a gene. The CDR3 has 14 amino acids.

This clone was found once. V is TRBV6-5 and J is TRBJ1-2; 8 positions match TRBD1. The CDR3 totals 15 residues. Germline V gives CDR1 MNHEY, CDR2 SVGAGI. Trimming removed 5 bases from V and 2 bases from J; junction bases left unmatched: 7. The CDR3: CASSITGQANYGYTF. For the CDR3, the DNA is TGTGCCAGCAGTATAACGGGACAGGCGAACTATGGCTACACCTTC.

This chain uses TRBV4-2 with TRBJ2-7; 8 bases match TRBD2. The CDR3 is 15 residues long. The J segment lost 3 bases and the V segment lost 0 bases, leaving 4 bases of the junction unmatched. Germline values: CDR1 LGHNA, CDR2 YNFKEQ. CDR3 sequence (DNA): TGTGCCAGCAGCCAAGAGCGGGAGGTTTTCTACGAGCAGTACTTC. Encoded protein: CASSQEREVFYEQYF.

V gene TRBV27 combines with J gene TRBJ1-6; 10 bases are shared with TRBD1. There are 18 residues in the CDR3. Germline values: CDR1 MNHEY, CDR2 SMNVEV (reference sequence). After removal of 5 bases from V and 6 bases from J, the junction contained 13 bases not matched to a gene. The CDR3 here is CASSILGQGTVGNSPLHF. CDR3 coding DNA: TGTGCCAGCAGTATATTGGGACAGGGGACAGTGGGTAATTCACCCCTCCACTTT.

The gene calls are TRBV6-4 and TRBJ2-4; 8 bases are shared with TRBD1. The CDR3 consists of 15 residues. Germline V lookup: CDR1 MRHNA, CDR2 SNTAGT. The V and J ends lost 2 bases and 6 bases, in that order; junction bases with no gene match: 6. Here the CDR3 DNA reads TGTGCCAGCAGTGACACTGGACAGGGTGGAAACATTCAGTACTTC. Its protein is CASSDTGQGGNIQYF.

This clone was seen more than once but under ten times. DNA of the CDR3: TGTGCCAGCAGCCAAGATCCCCGAGGAAATCAGCCCCAGCATTTT. Its translation is CASSQDPRGNQPQHF. The chain carries TRBV4-2 and TRBJ1-5; unclear D gene. Germline CDR1 is LGHNA and CDR2 is YNFKEQ. The CDR3 has 15 residues. Trimming shortened V by 0 bases and J by 4 bases, and 10 bases separated the two germline ends.

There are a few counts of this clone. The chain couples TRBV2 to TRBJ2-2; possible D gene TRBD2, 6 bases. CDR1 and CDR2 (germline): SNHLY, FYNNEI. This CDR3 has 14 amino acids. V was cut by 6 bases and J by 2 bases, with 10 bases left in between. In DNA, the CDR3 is TGTGCCAGCAGGGGGGACTCTAACACCGGGGAGCTGTTTTTT. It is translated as CASRGDSNTGELFF.